This entry concerns a single T cell receptor beta chain. What it binds is unknown. This record comes from a study of cytomegalovirus exposure and HLA in healthy donors. This CDR3 region has 14 residues. Germline V gene sequence: CDR1 KGHSH, CDR2 LQKENI. V gave up 3 bases and J gave up 3 bases, with 8 bases separating them. Study results and caveats: Reportedly, diagnosis of cytomegalovirus status by the classifier showed high specificity and sensitivity.

Only in-frame clones appear in the TCRdb table, and some are missing; sequencing was by immunoSEQ multiplex PCR. The sample includes some 130,000 clones, approximately 84% of them seen just once. The chain has TRBV18 and TRBJ2-2; D not certain. The sequence was collected from a man aged 25 to 40 in good health and CMV-seropositive. The source material was PBMCs. The CDR3 DNA follows: TGTGCCAGCTCACCCGGGTCCTACACCGGGGAGCTGTTTTTT. Translation gives CASSPGSYTGELFF.